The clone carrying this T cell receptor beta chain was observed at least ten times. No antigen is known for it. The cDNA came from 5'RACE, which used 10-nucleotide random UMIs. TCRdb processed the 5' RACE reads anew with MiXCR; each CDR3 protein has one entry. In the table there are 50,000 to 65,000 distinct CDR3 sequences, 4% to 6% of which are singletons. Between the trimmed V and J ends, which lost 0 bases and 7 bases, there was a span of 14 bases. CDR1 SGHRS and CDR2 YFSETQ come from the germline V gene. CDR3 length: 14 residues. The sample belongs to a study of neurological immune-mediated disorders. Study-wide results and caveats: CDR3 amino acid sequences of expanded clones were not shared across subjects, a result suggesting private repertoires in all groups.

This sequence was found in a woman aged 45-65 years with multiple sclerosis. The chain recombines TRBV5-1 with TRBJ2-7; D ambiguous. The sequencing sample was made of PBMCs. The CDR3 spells CASSLGGPPGEQYF. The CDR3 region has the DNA TGCGCCAGCAGCTTGGGCGGACCCCCCGGAGAGCAGTACTTC.